This passage covers 16 T cell receptor beta chains from one sample sequenced in a study of tumor-infiltrating lymphocytes in primary liver carcinoma. The roughly 17-31 mg bulk tissue piece was not sorted before simultaneous RNA and DNA extraction. Constant-region priming of around 500 ng total RNA yielded TCR beta cDNA. Sequencing libraries for TCR beta derived from three nested multiplex PCR rounds that used slightly modified ARM-PCR. The opening two PCR rounds, around 11 cycles each, paired TRBV1-TRBV30 forward primers with a C-beta reverse primer. TCRdb redid the calling of the multiplex PCR reads with MiXCR, one entry per CDR3 protein. The repertoire holds about 35,000 distinct CDR3 sequences, with roughly four fifths as singletons. The sequenced sample consisted of liver tumor tissue from sampling region 4. Subset here: tumor region T4, right-lateral pole. All receptors derive from a man aged 40-49 years with primary liver carcinoma and hepatitis B virus infection.

For this clonotype: A clone one base away is much larger, so this may be a read error. The rearrangement joins TRBV15 to TRBJ2-1; 7 bases line up with TRBD2. From germline, CDR1 is LNHNV and CDR2 YYDKDF (reference sequence). The length of the CDR3 is 16 residues. This chain's CDR3 is CASSRDQRDYYNEQFF. CDR3 bases: TGTGCCTCCAGCAGAGATCAGCGGGACTACTACAATGAGCAGTTCTTC. The entire variable domain, with the rest obtained from reference TRBV15 and TRBJ2-1, is as follows: DAMVIQNPRYQVTQFGKPVTLSCSQTLNHNVMYWYQQKSSQAPKLLFHYYDKDFNNEADTPDNFQSRRPNTSFCFLDIRSPGLGDTAMYLCASSRDQRDYYNEQFFGPGTRLTVL.

The CDR3, as DNA: TGTGCCGGCTCGATCCGAACAGATACGCAGTATTTT. Amino acids: CAGSIRTDTQYF. This chain connects TRBV11-1 to TRBJ2-3; no definite D call. V lost 11 bases and J 3 bases, leaving 12 bases between the germline ends. The CDR3 loop spans 12 amino acids. The germline V gene has CDR1 SGHAT and CDR2 FQDESV (reference sequence).

The chain has TRBV11-1 and TRBJ2-7; perhaps TRBD2 as D (5 bases). This CDR3 contains 15 residues. CDR1 is SGHAT and CDR2 is FQDESV in the germline V gene (reference sequence). Between the trimmed V and J ends, which lost 2 bases and 4 bases, there was a span of 15 bases. CDR3 nucleotides: TGTGCCAGCAGCTTAACGGGATCGATGGAATACGAGCAGTACTTC. This gives the protein CASSLTGSMEYEQYF.

This clonotype has more than one count but fewer than ten. The chain is built from TRBV4-3 and TRBJ2-2, with D tentatively TRBD2 (6 bases). The CDR3 contains 18 residues. Germline loops: CDR1 LGHNA, CDR2 YSLEER. V lost 1 base, J lost 8 bases, and 23 bases lay in between. CDR3 region: CASSQVSPEPAGLGELFF. The CDR3 DNA is TGCGCCAGCAGCCAAGTTAGCCCGGAACCAGCGGGCCTGGGGGAGCTGTTTTTT.

This clonotype came up a few times. A junction end diverges from the germline sequence, so it may reflect a read error. V usage is TRBV12-3 or TRBV12-4 and J usage is TRBJ2-7; TRBD1 agrees at 9 bases. The CDR3 loop spans 14 amino acids. The CDR3 sequence is CASSFPGQGDELYF. In DNA, the CDR3 is TGTGCCAGCAGTTTTCCGGGACAGGGAGACGAGCTGTACTTC.

Turning to this clonotype: Possible read error: a much larger clone is one base away. The chain carries TRBV14 and TRBJ2-5, with TRBD2 matching over 16 bases. The length of the CDR3 is 18 residues. Germline CDR1 reads SGHDN; CDR2 reads FVKESK. The V segment lost 0 bases and the J segment 5 bases; nucleotides outside the gene matches: 6. CDR3 DNA: TGTGCCAGCAGCCAAGAGGGGACTAGCGGGAGGGCTGGGGAGACCCAGTACTTC. Its protein is CASSQEGTSGRAGETQYF.

Concerning this clonotype itself: A read error may account for a junction end that differs from germline. The J gene is TRBJ2-2, the V gene TRBV4-2; tentatively, D is TRBD1 or TRBD2 (7 bases each). Germline V gene lookup returns CDR1 LGHNA and CDR2 YNFKEQ. The length of the CDR3 is 17 residues. CDR3 amino acids: CASSQGGLTGGFGELFF. Written as DNA, the CDR3 is TGCGCCAGCAGCCAAGGGGGCCTAACGGGAGGTTTCGGGGAGCTGTTTTTT.

This clonotype was observed a few times. Germline and junction disagree at one end, which may indicate a read error. The chain couples TRBV29-1 to TRBJ2-7; D may be TRBD1 or TRBD2 (5 bases each). The CDR3 covers 16 residues. Germline V gene data show CDR1 as SQVTM and CDR2 as ANQGSEA. CDR3 amino acids: CSAMRSGTGTPYEQYF. The CDR3 nucleotides read TGTAGTGCCATGAGATCTGGGACCGGCACTCCCTACGAGCAGTACTTC.

This clonotype was detected a few times. The junction does not match germline at one end; this may be a read error. The chain recombines TRBV11-2 with TRBJ2-6; 8 bases are shared with TRBD1. CDR3 length: 21 residues. The germline V gene has CDR1 SGHAT and CDR2 FQNNGV. The CDR3 region is CASRMGGDRGISLSGANILTF. CDR3 DNA sequence: TGTGCCAGCAGAATGGGAGGAGACAGGGGCATTTCCCTCTCTGGGGCCAACATCCTGACTTTC.

This clonotype was counted a few times. A read error may explain this, as a much larger clone is one base away. This rearrangement joins TRBV29-1 to TRBJ1-5; D remains ambiguous. Looked up from germline, CDR1 is SQVTM and CDR2 is ANQGSEA. V was cut by 7 bases and J by 4 bases, with 11 bases left in between. CDR3 size: 12 residues. This chain's CDR3 is CSDREGNQPQHF. DNA of the CDR3: TGCAGCGACAGAGAAGGGAATCAGCCCCAGCATTTT. The whole variable domain, remainder taken from reference TRBV29-1 and TRBJ1-5, is SAVISQKPSRDICQRGTSLTIQCQVDSQVTMMFWYRQQPGQSLTLIATANQGSEATYESGFVIDKFPISRPNLTFSTLTVSNMSPEDSSIYLCSDREGNQPQHFGDGTRLSIL.

As regards this clonotype: One end of the junction fails to match germline, which may point to a read error. The gene calls are TRBV12-3 or TRBV12-4 and TRBJ1-4; unclear D gene. This CDR3 spans 14 amino acids. The CDR3 sequence: CASSLSRVGEKLLF. The CDR3 DNA follows: TGTGCCAGCAGTTTAAGTAGGGTTGGCGAAAAACTGCTTTTT.

In regard to this clonotype: With a much larger clone just one base away, this may be a read error. This chain's CDR3 is CASSQLQCTDTQYF. CDR3 nucleotide sequence: TGTGCCAGCTCACAGCTACAATGCACAGATACGCAGTATTTT. The chain links TRBV18 to TRBJ2-3; D uncertain. Germline values: CDR1 KGHSH, CDR2 LQKENI. The CDR3 loop spans 14 amino acids. Trimming removed 4 bases at V and 1 base at J, with 9 bases between.

In the case of this clonotype: Because the CDR3 is missing its conserved closing phenylalanine or tryptophan, this is likely a read error. This chain connects TRBV29-1 to TRBJ2-7, with a possible D match to TRBD1 (5 bases). Per germline, CDR1 SQVTM and CDR2 ANQGSEA. The CDR3 covers 13 residues. Trimming removed 3 bases from V and 6 bases from J, with 15 bases in between. DNA for the CDR3: TGCAGCGTTGATTTAGGGGCGTTTCTCGAGCAGTACATC. Translation: CSVDLGAFLEQYI.

Concerning this clonotype itself: Since the CDR3 does not end with the conserved phenylalanine or tryptophan, this likely comes from a read error. This chain uses TRBV15 with TRBJ2-2; 9 nucleotides align to TRBD2. The V and J ends lost 7 bases and 3 bases, in that order; junction bases with no gene match: 3. CDR1 and CDR2 (germline): LNHNV, YYDKDF (reference sequence). The CDR3 has 14 amino acids. CDR3 region: CATNRTSDTGELFL. DNA for the CDR3: TGTGCCACCAACAGGACTAGCGACACCGGGGAGCTGTTTCTT.

The V and J genes are TRBV10-3 and TRBJ2-3; a weak D match, TRBD2 (5 bases). Germline V gene sequence: CDR1 ENHRY, CDR2 SYGVKD. The CDR3 extends over 15 amino acids. The V and J ends lost 4 bases and 4 bases respectively, with 15 bases between them. The CDR3 protein is CAISAGSNGADTQYF. DNA of the CDR3: TGTGCCATCAGTGCGGGATCCAATGGCGCAGATACGCAGTATTTT.

Note on this clonotype: Given the absence of the conserved phenylalanine or tryptophan at the CDR3 end, a read error is likely. It is unclear where the CDR3 begins or ends on the DNA, so no DNA is shown, and the CDR3 is as TCRdb lists it. The chain is built from TRBV11-2 and TRBJ1-4; the table's D gene call, TRBD1, was not cross checked with the DNA. The CDR3 is 14 amino acids long, termini counted. The germline CDR1 and CDR2 sequences are SGHAT and FQNNGV. The CDR3 sequence: CASSLVHGGLRLFL.